This T cell receptor beta chain was recovered during a study of control samples from healthy donors and cancer patients. Using immunoSEQ multiplex PCR, the repertoire was profiled, and TCRdb retains in-frame clones only, with some absent. The sample gives 120,000 or so clones, 90% of which show up once; more than 2% is in the top ten. CDR1 ENHRY and CDR2 SYGVKD come from the germline V gene. The length of the CDR3 is 11 residues. V lost 6 bases and J 2 bases, leaving 4 bases between the germline ends. The chain links TRBV10-3 to TRBJ1-2; D is unclear. The TCR sequence derives from a man younger than 35 in good health. The sequencing sample was made of blood. The CDR3 bases are TGTGCCATCAGCCTAAACTATGGCTACACCTTC. It encodes CAISLNYGYTF.